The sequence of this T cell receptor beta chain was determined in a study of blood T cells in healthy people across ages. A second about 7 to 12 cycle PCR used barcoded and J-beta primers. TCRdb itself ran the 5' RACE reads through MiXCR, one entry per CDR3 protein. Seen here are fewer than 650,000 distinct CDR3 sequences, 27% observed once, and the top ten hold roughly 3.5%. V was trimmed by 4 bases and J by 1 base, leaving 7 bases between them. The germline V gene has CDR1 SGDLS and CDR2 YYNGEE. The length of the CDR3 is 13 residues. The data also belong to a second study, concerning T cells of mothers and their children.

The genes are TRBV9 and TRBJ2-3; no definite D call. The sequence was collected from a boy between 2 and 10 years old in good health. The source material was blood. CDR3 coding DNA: TGTGCCAGCAGCTACGTCGGCACAGATACGCAGTATTTT. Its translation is CASSYVGTDTQYF.